Here is one T cell receptor beta chain with its context. The target antigen is unknown. Time point described: baseline, week 1 (first vaccination visit). Treatment reported: pre-vaccination baseline after standard-of-care therapy. Assay used: immunoSEQ multiplex PCR; TCRdb lists only in-frame clones, some missing. The top ten clones hold 7.5% of a sample with 80,000 to 100,000 clones, around four fifths of them seen once. The sample comes from a study of a mutant IDH1 vaccine in newly diagnosed glioma. Study overall: Patients were pretreated with radiotherapy, temozolomide, or both, mostly both.

General study results and limits: It seemed that pseudoprogression was not linked to changes in the top peripheral T cell clonotypes.

Per germline, CDR1 SGHVS and CDR2 FNYEAQ. CDR3 length equals 16 residues. V dropped 1 base and J dropped 4; count of bases not matched to a gene: 4. The receptor's source is a man in his forties with glioma. This chain joins TRBV7-6 and TRBJ2-3, with 11 bases lining up with TRBD2. This specimen consisted of PBMCs, obtained from a glioma patient treated with radiotherapy, temozolomide or both. In DNA, the CDR3 is TGTGCCAGCAGCTTAGGTAGCGGGGGGGTGGCAGATACGCAGTATTTT. Translation: CASSLGSGGVADTQYF.